These 10 T cell receptor beta chains were sequenced from one sample in a study of early T cells in non-severe SARS-CoV-2 infection. TCRdb ran MiXCR on the 5' RACE reads and lists one entry per CDR3 protein. The sample carries tens of thousands of distinct CDR3 sequences, roughly 10% recorded once. Sample: whole blood, taken at baseline. Source of these receptors: an adult who was a healthcare worker with PCR-confirmed SARS-CoV-2 infection or an uninfected control (not recorded which).

This clonotype was seen at least ten times. This sequence joins TRBV7-3 and TRBJ2-2, with TRBD1 as a possible D gene (6 bases). Germline V gene lookup returns CDR1 SGHTA and CDR2 FQGTGA. The V gene lost 3 bases and the J gene lost 6 bases, with 14 bases spanning the gap. The length of the CDR3 is 15 residues. CDR3 nucleotide sequence: TGTGCCAGCAGCTTCCGTGGGGGCGCTGCCGGGGAGCTGTTTTTT. Amino acids: CASSFRGGAAGELFF.

This clonotype was picked up many times. This rearrangement joins TRBV27 to TRBJ1-2; 7 bases line up with TRBD1. Germline lookup yields CDR1 MNHEY and CDR2 SMNVEV (reference sequence). The length of the CDR3 is 14 residues. The ends lost 5 bases at V and 0 bases at J; junction bases unmatched: 3. The CDR3 DNA reads TGTGCCAGCAGTCCGACAGGGCCTAACTATGGCTACACCTTC. Protein product: CASSPTGPNYGYTF.

V is TRBV11-2 and J is TRBJ1-4; 9 bases align to TRBD1. V lost 5 bases, J lost 8 bases, and 9 bases stayed unmatched. This CDR3 contains 15 residues. CDR1 is SGHAT, CDR2 FQNNGV, per germline. This CDR3 reads CASSPDRGFKEKLFF. The CDR3 region has the DNA TGTGCCAGCAGCCCGGACAGGGGATTCAAGGAAAAACTGTTTTTT.

Many counts were recorded for this clonotype. The chain carries TRBV7-9 and TRBJ2-7; D is possibly TRBD2 (6 bases). Germline V gives CDR1 SEHNR, CDR2 FQNEAQ (reference sequence). The V gene lost 1 base and the J gene lost 6 bases, with 10 bases spanning the gap. This CDR3 has 13 residues. This chain's CDR3 is CASSLVGLGEQYF. CDR3 nucleotides: TGTGCCAGCAGCTTAGTGGGACTTGGCGAGCAGTACTTC.

This clonotype has a handful of counts. The V and J genes are TRBV11-2 and TRBJ2-1; possible D gene TRBD2, 6 bases. CDR1 is SGHAT, CDR2 FQNNGV, per germline. This CDR3 has 13 residues. Deletions cut 1 base from V and 12 bases from J, with 13 bases between. The CDR3: CASSLVARGWQFF. CDR3 nucleotides: TGTGCCAGCAGCTTAGTAGCGCGGGGCTGGCAGTTCTTC.

This chain joins TRBV24-1 and TRBJ2-3, with D hard to call. The germline V gene encodes CDR1 KGHDR and CDR2 SFDVKD. The CDR3 covers 13 residues. V was trimmed by 4 bases and J by 8 bases, leaving 12 bases between them. CDR3 residues: CATSEPPVSTQYF. The CDR3 nucleotides read TGTGCCACCAGTGAGCCACCTGTAAGTACGCAGTATTTT.

This chain uses TRBV2 with TRBJ2-1, with 8 bases lining up with TRBD1. The V and J ends lost 5 bases and 6 bases, in that order; junction bases with no gene match: 9. The CDR3 contains 15 residues. CDR1 SNHLY and CDR2 FYNNEI come from the germline V gene. CDR3 sequence (DNA): TGTGCCAGCAGTCGCGAACGCGGACAGGGCAATGAGCAGTTCTTC. This translates into CASSRERGQGNEQFF. The whole variable domain, remainder taken from reference TRBV2 and TRBJ2-1, is EPEVTQTPSHQVTQMGQEVILRCVPISNHLYFYWYRQILGQKVEFLVSFYNNEISEKSEIFDDQFSVERPDGSNFTLKIRSTKLEDSAMYFCASSRERGQGNEQFFGPGTRLTVL.

In this sample, this clonotype turned up many times. This chain links TRBV30 with TRBJ1-3; 7 nucleotides match TRBD1. Unmatched junction bases numbered 7, after V lost 2 bases and J lost 3 bases. Germline V CDR1 and CDR2: GTSNPN, SVGIG (reference sequence). The CDR3 is 15 residues long. The CDR3 region is CAWSTQGIRGNTIYF. The CDR3 coding sequence is TGTGCCTGGAGTACACAGGGGATTCGTGGAAACACCATATATTTT. Full variable domain (rest looked up from reference TRBV30 and TRBJ1-3): SQTIHQWPATLVQPVGSPLSLECTVEGTSNPNLYWYRQAAGRGLQLLFYSVGIGQISSEVPQNLSASRPQDRQFILSSKKLLLSDSGFYLCAWSTQGIRGNTIYFGEGSWLTVV.

This clonotype was observed a few times. The J gene is TRBJ1-4, the V gene TRBV5-1, with TRBD1 matching over 9 bases. Trimming cost V 2 bases and J 8 bases; bases outside gene matches: 4. Germline lookup yields CDR1 SGHRS and CDR2 YFSETQ. The CDR3 totals 14 residues. In DNA, the CDR3 is TGCGCCAGCAGCTTACAGGGGGCCGAGGAAAAACTGTTTTTT. It encodes CASSLQGAEEKLFF.

Only a few counts were recorded for this clonotype. The rearrangement links TRBV9 to TRBJ1-1; TRBD1 matches 8 bases. The CDR3 length is 15 residues. Germline V gene data show CDR1 as SGDLS and CDR2 as YYNGEE. V lost 0 bases, J lost 1 base, and 2 bases stayed unmatched. CDR3 sequence reads: CASSVGGTGNTEAFF. The CDR3 DNA sequence: TGTGCCAGCAGCGTAGGTGGGACAGGGAACACTGAAGCTTTCTTT.